This TCR beta chain was sequenced for a study of early T cells in non-severe SARS-CoV-2 infection. Study-level background: Unsorted whole blood bulk RNA was sequenced, with unpaired chains. The study, taken as a whole, reports: In VDJdb matching, anti-spike CD8 responses were favored while private and CD4 specificities went missing.

In this sample, this clonotype turned up many times. Its antigen is not identified. Attached unique molecular identifiers marked individual cDNA molecules. TCRdb re-called the 5' RACE reads with MiXCR, one entry per CDR3 protein. The repertoire has more than 50,000 distinct CDR3 sequences, about 5.6% of them found once; the top ten carry 6.8%. Deletions cut 5 bases from V and 0 bases from J, with 3 bases between. Germline V lookup: CDR1 KGHDR, CDR2 SFDVKD. The CDR3 spans 13 residues. The origin of this receptor is an adult who was a healthcare worker with PCR-confirmed SARS-CoV-2 infection or an uninfected control (not recorded which). Material: whole blood. The chain combines TRBV24-1 with TRBJ2-2; the D is unclear. The CDR3 DNA follows: TGTGCCACCAGTGTCCCGAACACCGGGGAGCTGTTTTTT. This translates into CATSVPNTGELFF.